The 13 T cell receptor beta chains below were found in one sample sequenced in a study of shared clonotypes between healthy human individuals. Libraries were prepared by immunoSEQ multiplex PCR; TCRdb keeps only in-frame clonotypes and omits some of them. The profile shows about 650,000 clones, 95% to 96% of them singletons. Terminally differentiated effector memory CD45RA+ cells were excluded by CCR7 positive selection of CD45RO-negative cells. The sequenced material came from naive CD8+ T cells sorted from blood. These TCRs come from a woman in her twenties or thirties in good health.

The chain recombines TRBV7-9 with TRBJ2-1; 7 nucleotides line up with TRBD1. Germline loops: CDR1 SEHNR, CDR2 FQNEAQ (reference sequence). The CDR3 consists of 12 residues. With V trimmed by 6 bases and J by 8 bases, 4 bases remained unmatched. CDR3 loop: CASRTGAYEQFF. The CDR3 coding sequence is TGTGCCAGCAGAACAGGGGCCTATGAGCAGTTCTTC.

This clone was seen a handful of times. J is TRBJ2-5 and V is TRBV5-1, with 9 bases matching TRBD2. The CDR3 covers 17 residues. The J segment lost 5 bases and the V segment lost 1 base, leaving 12 bases of the junction unmatched. Germline values: CDR1 SGHRS, CDR2 YFSETQ. CDR3 bases: TGCGCCAGCAGCTTGAGTGCGGGGGGGCTAGCGGGCGAGACCCAGTACTTC. Translated, it gives CASSLSAGGLAGETQYF.

The genes are TRBV27 and TRBJ1-2; D unclear. Looked up from germline, CDR1 is MNHEY and CDR2 is SMNVEV (reference sequence). V dropped 2 bases and J dropped 4 bases, with 14 bases sitting between them. The CDR3 runs to 15 residues. This CDR3 is CASSLGGSLLYGYTF. The CDR3 bases are TGTGCCAGCAGTTTAGGAGGGAGCCTACTCTATGGCTACACCTTC.

The CDR3 nucleotides are TGTGCCAGCAGTTTAAAGGGCCTCTCCAATGAGCAGTTCTTC. It yields the protein CASSLKGLSNEQFF. The chain employs TRBV27 and TRBJ2-1; no reliable D call. The CDR3 is 14 amino acids. The germline V and J ends were trimmed by 2 bases and 6 bases, with 11 bases remaining between them. Looked up from germline, CDR1 is MNHEY and CDR2 is SMNVEV (reference sequence).

The genes are TRBV11-2 and TRBJ2-1; 12 bases are shared with TRBD2. Germline-derived CDR1 and CDR2 are SGHAT and FQNNGV. This CDR3 comprises 19 residues. Trimming cost V 5 bases and J 0 bases; bases outside gene matches: 11. In nucleotides, the CDR3 is TGTGCCAGCAGCGATGGGACTAGCGGGCCTTTCAGCTCCTACAATGAGCAGTTCTTC. Translating gives CASSDGTSGPFSSYNEQFF.

V is TRBV9 and J is TRBJ2-1, with 7 bases that match TRBD1. This CDR3 has 16 residues. CDR1 is SGDLS, CDR2 YYNGEE, per germline. J gave up 4 bases and V 0 bases, and 7 bases lay outside the gene matches. CDR3: CASSVGLGTEYNEQFF. The CDR3 nucleotides read TGTGCCAGCAGCGTAGGTCTTGGGACAGAATACAATGAGCAGTTCTTC.

On this clone itself: The sample holds other DNA sequences that translate to the same CDR3. In DNA, the CDR3 is TGTGCCAGCAGCCCGACAGGGGCGAATTCACCCCTCCACTTT. This codes for CASSPTGANSPLHF. The chain joins TRBV27 to TRBJ1-6, with 8 bases matching TRBD1. The germline gives CDR1 MNHEY, CDR2 SMNVEV (reference sequence). The CDR3 totals 14 residues. The V and J ends lost 6 bases and 7 bases, in that order; junction bases with no gene match: 5.

This clone was seen only once. The V gene is TRBV28, the J gene TRBJ2-7; 12 nucleotides line up with TRBD2. The CDR3 has 17 amino acids. Per germline, CDR1 MDHEN and CDR2 SYDVKM. The J segment lost 2 bases and the V segment lost 5 bases, leaving 10 bases of the junction unmatched. The chain's CDR3 is CASSPRRLAGVPYEQYF. The CDR3 DNA sequence: TGTGCCAGCAGTCCCCGACGACTAGCGGGAGTCCCCTACGAGCAGTACTTC.

The rearrangement joins TRBV14 to TRBJ2-7; D gene ambiguous. The CDR3 is 12 residues long. V was shortened by 1 base and J by 4 bases, with 5 bases between the two germline ends. Per the germline V gene, CDR1 is SGHDN and CDR2 is FVKESK. CDR3 DNA: TGTGCCAGCAGCCAAGTTGGGTACGAGCAGTACTTC. Amino acids: CASSQVGYEQYF.

The genes are TRBV5-6 and TRBJ2-7; D could derive from TRBD1 or TRBD2 (5 bases each). The CDR3 consists of 12 residues. Germline assignment: CDR1 SGHDT and CDR2 YYEEEE. V lost 4 bases and J 6 bases, leaving 11 bases between the germline ends. The CDR3, as DNA: TGTGCCAGCAGCCCGGGGCCAGCCGAGCAGTACTTC. Amino acids: CASSPGPAEQYF.

The rearrangement uses TRBV10-3 and TRBJ2-2, with a tentative D call TRBD2 (5 bases). The length of the CDR3 is 16 residues. The germline CDR1 and CDR2 sequences are ENHRY and SYGVKD. The ends were cut back, 6 bases at V and 8 bases at J, with 22 bases in the middle. CDR3 protein: CAISTPHGVGVGELFF. The CDR3 DNA sequence: TGTGCCATCAGCACTCCTCATGGGGTGGGAGTGGGGGAGCTGTTTTTT.

This sequence joins TRBV11-2 and TRBJ2-7, with 7 bases identical to TRBD1. This CDR3 is built from 16 residues. The germline V gene has CDR1 SGHAT and CDR2 FQNNGV. With V trimmed by 4 bases and J by 4 bases, 13 bases remained unmatched. The CDR3 reads CASSYSAGTVSYEQYF. The DNA of the CDR3 is TGTGCCAGCAGCTACTCTGCCGGGACAGTATCGTACGAGCAGTACTTC.

V usage is TRBV28 and J usage is TRBJ1-4; D not certain. This CDR3 is built from 15 residues. V lost 6 bases, J lost 6 bases, and 17 bases lay in between. CDR1 is MDHEN and CDR2 is SYDVKM in the germline V gene. In nucleotides, the CDR3 is TGTGCCAGCAGATCTCCCCGGACCGGGGATGAAAAACTGTTTTTT. This gives the protein CASRSPRTGDEKLFF.